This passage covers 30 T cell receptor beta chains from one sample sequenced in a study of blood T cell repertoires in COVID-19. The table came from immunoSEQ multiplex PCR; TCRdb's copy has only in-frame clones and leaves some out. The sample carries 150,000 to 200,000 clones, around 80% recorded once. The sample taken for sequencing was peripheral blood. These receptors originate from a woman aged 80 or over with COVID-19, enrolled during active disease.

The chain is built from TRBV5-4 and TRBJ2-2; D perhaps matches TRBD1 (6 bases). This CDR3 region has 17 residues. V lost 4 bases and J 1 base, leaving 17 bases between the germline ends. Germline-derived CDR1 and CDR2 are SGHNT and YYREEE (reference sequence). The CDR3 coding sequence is TGTGCCAGCAGCCTGGGGGCGACAGGATGGAACACCGGGGAGCTGTTTTTT. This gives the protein CASSLGATGWNTGELFF.

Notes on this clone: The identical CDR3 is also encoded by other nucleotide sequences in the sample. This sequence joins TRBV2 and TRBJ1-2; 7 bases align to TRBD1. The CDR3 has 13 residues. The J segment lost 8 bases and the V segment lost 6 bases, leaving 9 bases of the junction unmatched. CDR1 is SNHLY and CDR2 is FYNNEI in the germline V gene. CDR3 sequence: CASSPDRVGGYTF. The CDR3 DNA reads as TGTGCCAGCAGCCCCGACAGGGTCGGGGGCTACACCTTC.

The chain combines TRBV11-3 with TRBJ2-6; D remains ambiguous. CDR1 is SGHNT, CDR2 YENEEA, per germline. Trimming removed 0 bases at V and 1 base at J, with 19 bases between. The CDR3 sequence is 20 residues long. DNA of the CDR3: TGTGCCAGCAGCTTAGAAACTTGGCGGAGCGTAGTTTCTGGGGCCAACGTCCTGACTTTC. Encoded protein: CASSLETWRSVVSGANVLTF.

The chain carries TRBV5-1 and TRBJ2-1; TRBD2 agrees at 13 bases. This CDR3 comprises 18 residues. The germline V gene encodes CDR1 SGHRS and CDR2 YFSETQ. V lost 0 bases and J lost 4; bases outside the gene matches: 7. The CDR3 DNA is TGCGCCAGCAGCTTGGACCTACTAGCGGGGGGGGCGTACAATGAGCAGTTCTTC. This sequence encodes CASSLDLLAGGAYNEQFF.

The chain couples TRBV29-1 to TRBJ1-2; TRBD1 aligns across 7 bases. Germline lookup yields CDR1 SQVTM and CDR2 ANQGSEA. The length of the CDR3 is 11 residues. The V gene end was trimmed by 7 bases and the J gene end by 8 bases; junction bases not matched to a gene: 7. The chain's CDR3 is CSAPGGLGYTF. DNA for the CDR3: TGCAGCGCTCCAGGGGGATTGGGCTACACCTTC. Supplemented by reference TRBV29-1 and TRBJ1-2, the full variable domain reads SAVISQKPSRDICQRGTSLTIQCQVDSQVTMMFWYRQQPGQSLTLIATANQGSEATYESGFVIDKFPISRPNLTFSTLTVSNMSPEDSSIYLCSAPGGLGYTFGSGTRLTVV.

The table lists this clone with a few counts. In nucleotides, the CDR3 is TGTGCCAGCAGCTTAGTGACAGCGACCCTCCACTTT. It encodes CASSLVTATLHF. This chain uses TRBV7-2 with TRBJ1-6; tentative D call: TRBD1 (5 bases). The CDR3 has 12 amino acids. Germline V gives CDR1 SGHTA, CDR2 FQGNSA. The germline V and J ends were trimmed by 1 base and 14 bases, with 9 bases remaining between them.

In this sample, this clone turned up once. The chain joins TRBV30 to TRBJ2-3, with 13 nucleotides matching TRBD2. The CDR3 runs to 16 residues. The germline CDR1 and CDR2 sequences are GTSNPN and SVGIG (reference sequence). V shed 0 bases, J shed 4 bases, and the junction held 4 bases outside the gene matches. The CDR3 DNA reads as TGTGCCTGGAGTGTATGGACTAGCGGGGGTTCAGATACGCAGTATTTT. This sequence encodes CAWSVWTSGGSDTQYF.

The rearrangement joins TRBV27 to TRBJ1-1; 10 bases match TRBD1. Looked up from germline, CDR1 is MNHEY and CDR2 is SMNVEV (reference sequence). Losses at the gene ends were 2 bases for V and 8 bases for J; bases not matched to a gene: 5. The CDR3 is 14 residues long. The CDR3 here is CASSLRGQGSEAFF. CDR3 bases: TGTGCCAGCAGTTTAAGGGGACAGGGGTCGGAAGCTTTCTTT.

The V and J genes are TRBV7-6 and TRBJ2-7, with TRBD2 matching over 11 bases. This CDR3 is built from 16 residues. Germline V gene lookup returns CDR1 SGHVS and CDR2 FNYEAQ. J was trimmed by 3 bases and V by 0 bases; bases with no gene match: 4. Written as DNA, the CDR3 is TGTGCCAGCAGCTTAGCGCCTAGCGGGGGGTACTACGAGCAGTACTTC. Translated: CASSLAPSGGYYEQYF.

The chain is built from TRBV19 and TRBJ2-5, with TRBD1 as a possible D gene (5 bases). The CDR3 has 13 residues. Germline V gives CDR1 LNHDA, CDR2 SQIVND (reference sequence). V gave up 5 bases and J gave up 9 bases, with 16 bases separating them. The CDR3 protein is CASSPTGEGAQYF. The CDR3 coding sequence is TGTGCCAGTAGTCCAACTGGAGAAGGGGCCCAGTACTTC.

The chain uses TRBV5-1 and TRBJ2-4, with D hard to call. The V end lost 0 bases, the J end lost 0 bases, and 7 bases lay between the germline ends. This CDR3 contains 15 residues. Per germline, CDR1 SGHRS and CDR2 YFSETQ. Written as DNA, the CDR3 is TGCGCCAGCAGCTTGGCCCAGTTAGCCAAAAACATTCAGTACTTC. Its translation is CASSLAQLAKNIQYF.

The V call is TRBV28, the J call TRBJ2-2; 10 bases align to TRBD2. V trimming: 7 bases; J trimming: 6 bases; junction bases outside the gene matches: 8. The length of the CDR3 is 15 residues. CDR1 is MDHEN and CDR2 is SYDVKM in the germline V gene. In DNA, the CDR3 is TGTGCCAGCAAGGCTAGCGGGAGTGTGGCCGGGGAGCTGTTTTTT. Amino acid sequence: CASKASGSVAGELFF.

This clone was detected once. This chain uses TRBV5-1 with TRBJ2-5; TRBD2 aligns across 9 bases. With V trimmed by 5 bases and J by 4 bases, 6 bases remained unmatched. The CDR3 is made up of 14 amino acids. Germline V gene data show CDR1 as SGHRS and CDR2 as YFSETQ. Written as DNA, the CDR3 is TGCGCCAGCAGTTTTAGCGGGAGCGGAGAGACCCAGTACTTC. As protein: CASSFSGSGETQYF.

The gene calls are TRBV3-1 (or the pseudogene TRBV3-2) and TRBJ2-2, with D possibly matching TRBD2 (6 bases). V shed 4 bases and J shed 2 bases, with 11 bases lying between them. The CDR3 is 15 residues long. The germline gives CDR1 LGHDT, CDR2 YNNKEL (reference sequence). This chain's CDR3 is CASSRDLPNTGELFF. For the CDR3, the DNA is TGTGCCAGCAGCCGGGACTTACCTAACACCGGGGAGCTGTTTTTT.

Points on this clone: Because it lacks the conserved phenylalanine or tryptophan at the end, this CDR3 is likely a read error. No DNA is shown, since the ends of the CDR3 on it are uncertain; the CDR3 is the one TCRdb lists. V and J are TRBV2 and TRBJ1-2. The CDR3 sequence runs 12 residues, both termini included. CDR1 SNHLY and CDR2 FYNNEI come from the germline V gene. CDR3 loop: CASSVVRNYLSL.

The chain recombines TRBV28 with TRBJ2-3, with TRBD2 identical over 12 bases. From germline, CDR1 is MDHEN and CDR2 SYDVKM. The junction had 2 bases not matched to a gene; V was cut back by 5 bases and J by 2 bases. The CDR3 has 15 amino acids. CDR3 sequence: CASSLAGGNTDTQYF. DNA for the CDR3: TGTGCCAGCAGTCTAGCGGGAGGGAACACAGATACGCAGTATTTT.

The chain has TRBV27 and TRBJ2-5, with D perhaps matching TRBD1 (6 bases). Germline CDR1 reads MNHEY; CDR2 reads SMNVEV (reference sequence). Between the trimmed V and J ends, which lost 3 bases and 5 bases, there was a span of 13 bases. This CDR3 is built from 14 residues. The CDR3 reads CASSLYGGSETQYF. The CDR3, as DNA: TGTGCCAGCAGTTTGTATGGGGGCTCCGAGACCCAGTACTTC.

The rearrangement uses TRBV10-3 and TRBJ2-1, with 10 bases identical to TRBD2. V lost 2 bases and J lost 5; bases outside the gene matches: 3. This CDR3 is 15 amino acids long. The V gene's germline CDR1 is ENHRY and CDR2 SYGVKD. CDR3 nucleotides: TGTGCCATCAGTGAGAGACTAGCGGGTGACAATGAGCAGTTCTTC. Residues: CAISERLAGDNEQFF.

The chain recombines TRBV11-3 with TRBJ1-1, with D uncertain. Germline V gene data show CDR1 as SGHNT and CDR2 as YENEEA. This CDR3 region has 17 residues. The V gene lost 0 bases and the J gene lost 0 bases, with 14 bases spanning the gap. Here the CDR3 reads CASSLDHGQFVNTEAFF. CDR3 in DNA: TGTGCCAGCAGCTTAGATCATGGCCAATTTGTGAACACTGAAGCTTTCTTT.

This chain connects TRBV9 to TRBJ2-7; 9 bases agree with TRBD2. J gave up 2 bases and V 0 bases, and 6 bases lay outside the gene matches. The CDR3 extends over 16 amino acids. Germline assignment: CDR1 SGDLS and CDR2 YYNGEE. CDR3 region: CASSVGLLAGPYEQYF. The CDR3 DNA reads TGTGCCAGCAGCGTAGGTTTGCTAGCGGGGCCCTACGAGCAGTACTTC.

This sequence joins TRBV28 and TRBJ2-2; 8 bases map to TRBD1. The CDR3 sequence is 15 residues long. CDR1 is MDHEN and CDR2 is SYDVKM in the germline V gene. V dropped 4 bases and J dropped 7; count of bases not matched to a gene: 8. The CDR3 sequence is CASSSPGQAFGELFF. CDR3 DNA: TGTGCCAGCAGTTCTCCGGGACAGGCCTTCGGGGAGCTGTTTTTT.

The CDR3 sequence: CASSEDSLNQPQHF. The DNA for the CDR3 is TGTGCCAGCAGTGAGGACAGCCTCAATCAGCCCCAGCATTTT. The V call is TRBV2, the J call TRBJ1-5, with D possibly being TRBD1 (6 bases). V lost 3 bases to trimming and J lost 3 bases, with 9 bases between them. This CDR3 has 14 residues. From germline, CDR1 is SNHLY and CDR2 FYNNEI.

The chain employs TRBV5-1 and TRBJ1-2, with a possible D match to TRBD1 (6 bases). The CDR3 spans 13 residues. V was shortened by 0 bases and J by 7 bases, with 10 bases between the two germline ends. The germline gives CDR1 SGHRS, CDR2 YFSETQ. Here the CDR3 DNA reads TGCGCCAGCAGCTTGGGGCAGGGGAGTGGCTACACCTTC. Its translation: CASSLGQGSGYTF.

The CDR3 region has the DNA TGTGCCAGCAGCTTAGGGGACAGCGGTTACTACGAGCAGTACTTC. Residues: CASSLGDSGYYEQYF. This chain links TRBV7-8 with TRBJ2-7; 7 nucleotides line up with TRBD1. Looked up from germline, CDR1 is SGHVS and CDR2 is FQNEAQ. The trim removed 1 base at V and 3 bases at J, leaving 6 bases unmatched. The CDR3 has 15 amino acids.

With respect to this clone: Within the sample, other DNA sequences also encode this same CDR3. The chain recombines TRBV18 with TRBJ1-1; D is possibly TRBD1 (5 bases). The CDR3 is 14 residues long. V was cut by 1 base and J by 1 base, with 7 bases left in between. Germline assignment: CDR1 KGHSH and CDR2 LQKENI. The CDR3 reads CASSPLQGNTEAFF. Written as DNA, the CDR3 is TGTGCCAGCTCACCACTTCAGGGGAACACTGAAGCTTTCTTT. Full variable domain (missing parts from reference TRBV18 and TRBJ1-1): NAGVMQNPRHLVRRRGQEARLRCSPMKGHSHVYWYRQLPEEGLKFMVYLQKENIIDESGMPKERFSAEFPKEGPSILRIQQVVRGDSAAYFCASSPLQGNTEAFFGQGTRLTVV.

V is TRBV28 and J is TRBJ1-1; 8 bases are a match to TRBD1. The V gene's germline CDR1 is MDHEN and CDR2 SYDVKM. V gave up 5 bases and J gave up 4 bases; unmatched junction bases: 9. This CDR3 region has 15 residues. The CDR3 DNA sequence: TGTGCCAGCAGTGGCAAGACAGGGGCTGGCACTGAAGCTTTCTTT. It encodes CASSGKTGAGTEAFF.

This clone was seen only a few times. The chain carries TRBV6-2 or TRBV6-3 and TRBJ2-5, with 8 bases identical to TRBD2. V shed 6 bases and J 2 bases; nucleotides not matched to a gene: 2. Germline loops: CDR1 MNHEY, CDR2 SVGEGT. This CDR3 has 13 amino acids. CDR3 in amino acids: CASSGRGQETQYF. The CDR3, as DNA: TGTGCCAGCAGCGGGAGGGGACAAGAGACCCAGTACTTC.

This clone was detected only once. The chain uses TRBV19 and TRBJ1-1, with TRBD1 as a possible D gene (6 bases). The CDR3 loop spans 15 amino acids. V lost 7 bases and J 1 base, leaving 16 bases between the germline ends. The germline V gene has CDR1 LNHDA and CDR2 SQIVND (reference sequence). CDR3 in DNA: TGTGCCAGTATACTGTCCGTGACAGGGAACACTGAAGCTTTCTTT. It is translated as CASILSVTGNTEAFF. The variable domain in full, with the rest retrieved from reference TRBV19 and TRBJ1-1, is DGGITQSPKYLFRKEGQNVTLSCEQNLNHDAMYWYRQDPGQGLRLIYYSQIVNDFQKGDIAEGYSVSREKKESFPLTVTSAQKNPTAFYLCASILSVTGNTEAFFGQGTRLTVV.

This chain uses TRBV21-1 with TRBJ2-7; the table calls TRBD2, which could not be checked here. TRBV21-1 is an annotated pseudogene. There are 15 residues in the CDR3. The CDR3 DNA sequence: TGTGCCAGCAGCAAATGGGTGGCGGTCCGCTACGAGCAGTACTTC. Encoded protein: CASSKWVAVRYEQYF.

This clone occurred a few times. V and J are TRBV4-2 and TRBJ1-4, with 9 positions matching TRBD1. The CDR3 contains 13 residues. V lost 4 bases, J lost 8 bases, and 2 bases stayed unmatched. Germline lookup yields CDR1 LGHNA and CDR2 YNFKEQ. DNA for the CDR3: TGTGCCAGCAGCCCAGGACAGGGGGAAAAACTGTTTTTT. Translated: CASSPGQGEKLFF.